This T cell receptor beta chain was observed in a study of T cells in Graves' hyperthyroidism and ophthalmopathy. This clonotype was counted at least ten times. Amplification of TCR beta CDR3 regions was performed using RNA transcripts as template. The HTBI primer set served for first-round RT-PCR of the TCR CDR3. Each CDR3 protein gets one entry after TCRdb re-called the multiplex PCR reads with MiXCR. Of around 500,000 distinct CDR3 sequences in the sample, about 20% are singletons; the top ten hold approximately 49%. V lost 7 bases and J lost 3; bases outside the gene matches: 1. CDR3 length equals 14 residues.

The source is a woman in her 70s with Graves' ophthalmopathy. Sequenced: blood. This chain connects TRBV12-3 or TRBV12-4 to TRBJ2-1; 12 bases fit TRBD2. In nucleotides, the CDR3 is TGTGCCAGCAAACTAGCGGGAGGCTACAATGAGCAGTTCTTC. It translates to CASKLAGGYNEQFF.